Below, 10 T cell receptor beta chains from the same sample are listed, as sequenced in a study of T cells in narcolepsy. Measured with immunoSEQ multiplex PCR; TCRdb has only the in-frame clones, and not every one. The sample carries some 37,000 clones, about 85% recorded once. The sequencing sample was made of CD45RA- memory CD4+ T cells from PBMCs. The receptor source for this set is a human donor with narcolepsy.

This clone appeared once. The chain links TRBV30 to TRBJ1-1; D unresolved. V lost 1 base, J lost 7 bases, and 13 bases lay in between. The CDR3 runs 13 residues. From germline, CDR1 is GTSNPN and CDR2 SVGIG (reference sequence). The CDR3 spells CAWSGTDRVEAFF. The DNA of the CDR3 is TGTGCCTGGAGTGGGACTGATAGGGTTGAAGCTTTCTTT.

This chain joins TRBV2 and TRBJ2-7; 10 bases are shared with TRBD1. Germline CDR1 SNHLY, CDR2 FYNNEI. The V and J ends lost 5 bases and 2 bases, in that order; junction bases with no gene match: 6. The CDR3 totals 15 residues. The CDR3 spells CASSFRGQGAYEQYF. In DNA form, the CDR3 reads TGTGCCAGCAGTTTCCGCGGACAGGGGGCCTACGAGCAGTACTTC.

This clone was recorded once. The V and J genes are TRBV4-2 and TRBJ1-3; TRBD1 matches 7 bases. The V segment lost 5 bases and the J segment 3 bases; nucleotides outside the gene matches: 7. The germline V gene has CDR1 LGHNA and CDR2 YNFKEQ. The CDR3 runs to 15 residues. CDR3 loop: CASSGETGRGNTIYF. CDR3 DNA: TGTGCCAGCAGCGGAGAGACAGGGCGTGGAAACACCATATATTTT.

The table lists this clone with a count of one. This chain uses TRBV19 with TRBJ2-3; D perhaps matches TRBD1 (7 bases). The CDR3 totals 14 residues. V dropped 3 bases and J dropped 6 bases, with 13 bases sitting between them. The germline gives CDR1 LNHDA, CDR2 SQIVND (reference sequence). The CDR3 loop is CASSIEAGGDTQYF. The CDR3 DNA reads TGTGCCAGTAGTATTGAAGCAGGGGGGGATACGCAGTATTTT.

V usage is TRBV10-3 and J usage is TRBJ2-7; D remains ambiguous. The germline gives CDR1 ENHRY, CDR2 SYGVKD. V lost 5 bases, J lost 7 bases, and 9 bases lay in between. CDR3 length equals 11 residues. The CDR3 nucleotides are TGTGCCATCAGTATGACGGGTGAGCAGTACTTC. This encodes CAISMTGEQYF.

This clone was found a few times. This rearrangement joins TRBV5-1 to TRBJ2-7; 7 nucleotides match TRBD1. V trimming: 3 bases; J trimming: 0 bases; junction bases outside the gene matches: 3. CDR1 is SGHRS, CDR2 YFSETQ, per germline. The CDR3 spans 14 residues. The CDR3 sequence: CASSSGTDSYEQYF. CDR3 nucleotide sequence: TGCGCCAGCAGCTCCGGGACAGACTCCTACGAGCAGTACTTC.

This rearrangement joins TRBV28 to TRBJ1-2; D possibly corresponds to TRBD1 (6 bases). The V end lost 5 bases, the J end lost 4 bases, and 17 bases lay between the germline ends. The CDR3 runs 15 residues. Germline values: CDR1 MDHEN, CDR2 SYDVKM. The CDR3 region is CASSPSRGALYGYTF. The DNA for the CDR3 is TGTGCCAGCAGTCCTAGCAGGGGTGCGCTCTATGGCTACACCTTC.

This chain connects TRBV30 to TRBJ1-2; the D is unclear. Trimming stripped 3 bases from V and 7 bases from J, with 12 bases between. Germline V gives CDR1 GTSNPN, CDR2 SVGIG (reference sequence). This CDR3 spans 12 amino acids. The CDR3 protein is CAWRNYGGGYTF. The CDR3 nucleotides read TGTGCCTGGAGGAATTATGGCGGTGGCTACACCTTC. The full variable domain, with the rest looked up from reference TRBV30 and TRBJ1-2, is SQTIHQWPATLVQPVGSPLSLECTVEGTSNPNLYWYRQAAGRGLQLLFYSVGIGQISSEVPQNLSASRPQDRQFILSSKKLLLSDSGFYLCAWRNYGGGYTFGSGTRLTVV.

The V and J genes are TRBV9 and TRBJ1-4; no definite D call. Germline V gene lookup returns CDR1 SGDLS and CDR2 YYNGEE. The V end was cut by 0 bases, the J end by 4 bases, with 7 bases between. The CDR3 covers 14 residues. The CDR3 sequence: CASSVGQDNEKLFF. Written as DNA, the CDR3 is TGTGCCAGCAGCGTAGGTCAGGATAATGAAAAACTGTTTTTT.

The gene calls are TRBV11-3 and TRBJ1-1, with a tentative D call TRBD1 (5 bases). This CDR3 has 13 residues. Trimming removed 0 bases from V and 11 bases from J, with 13 bases in between. The germline CDR1 and CDR2 sequences are SGHNT and YENEEA. The CDR3 protein is CASSLDPGRAAFF. In DNA, the CDR3 is TGTGCCAGCAGCTTAGACCCGGGCAGGGCGGCTTTCTTT. Based on the CDR3 plus reference TRBV11-3 and TRBJ1-1, the full variable domain is EAGVVQSPRYKIIEKKQPVAFWCNPISGHNTLYWYLQNLGQGPELLIRYENEEAVDDSQLPKDRFSAERLKGVDSTLKIQPAELGDSAVYLCASSLDPGRAAFFGQGTRLTVV.